Detailed here is one T cell receptor (beta chain). Its cognate antigen has yet to be identified. Base qualities are not at hand, and no much larger clone is one base apart. Library preparation used the immunoSEQ multiplex PCR assay. TCRdb's version of the immuneACCESS table is confined to in-frame rearrangements and falls short of the full clone set. An unresolved V gene accounts for under half of the shortfall where checked; the remainder is of unknown origin. This sample comprises tens of thousands of clones, approximately 92% of them detected only once. About 0.99% of the sample is in the top ten clones. This record belongs to a study of T cell changes during pregnancy in multiple sclerosis (dated by TCRdb to the late 2010s). Turning to the overall study: In women with multiple sclerosis, the researchers looked at how the T cell repertoire shifted as pregnancy progressed.

From its cysteine to its phenylalanine, the CDR3 spans 15 amino acids. Left in the record is the CDR3 DNA by itself, 45 bases read in frame from the first base. CDR1 and CDR2 (LGHNA, YSLEER) derive from the germline V gene. Compared with germline, V lacks 3 bases and J lacks 4 bases; bases without a gene match: 1. This specimen was peripheral blood, taken after pregnancy. The chain couples TRBV4-3 to TRBJ2-5, and 14 junction bases match TRBD2. The sequence was collected from a female donor with multiple sclerosis, enrolled in a pregnancy study. The CDR3 protein sequence reads: CASSQTSGGGETQYF. The DNA sequence reads TGCGCCAGCAGCCAGACTAGCGGGGGGGGAGAGACCCAGTACTTC.